These 3 T cell receptor beta chains came from one sample sequenced in a study of cytomegalovirus exposure and HLA in healthy donors. PCR used 60 Vbeta primers and 13 Jbeta primers. Assay: immunoSEQ multiplex PCR; the TCRdb copy retains only in-frame clones and omits some. This sample yields about 150,000 clones, of which approximately 80% are seen a single time; about an eighth belongs to the top ten. Sequencing was done on a sample of PBMCs. The receptors stem from a man aged 40-55 years in good health and CMV-seropositive.

The chain uses TRBV6-1 and TRBJ1-3; D is ambiguous. Looked up from germline, CDR1 is MNHNS and CDR2 is SASEGT. The ends were cut back, 2 bases at V and 0 bases at J, with 8 bases in the middle. This CDR3 has 15 residues. CDR3 in amino acids: CASSEHRTSGNTIYF. Here the CDR3 DNA reads TGTGCCAGCAGTGAACACAGAACCTCTGGAAACACCATATATTTT.

The genes are TRBV6-5 and TRBJ1-2; a possible D gene is TRBD1 (5 bases). CDR1 is MNHEY and CDR2 is SVGAGI in the germline V gene. CDR3 length: 14 amino acids. Trimming took 4 bases from V and 3 from J, leaving 12 bases between them. The CDR3 sequence: CASSSPGRDYGYTF. Written as DNA, the CDR3 is TGTGCCAGCAGTTCCCCCGGCAGGGACTATGGCTACACCTTC.

This chain connects TRBV5-1 to TRBJ2-3; 7 nucleotides align to TRBD2. Germline trimming cut 4 bases from V and 3 bases from J; bases unmatched to any gene: 8. CDR3 size: 15 residues. Germline V gives CDR1 SGHRS, CDR2 YFSETQ. CDR3 DNA sequence: TGCGCCAGCAGCGCCAGGGAGGGGAGGACAGATACGCAGTATTTT. Translating it yields CASSAREGRTDTQYF.